The 16 T cell receptor beta chains below were found in one sample sequenced in a study of cytomegalovirus exposure and HLA in healthy donors (dated by TCRdb to the late 2010s). The library was prepared using the immunoSEQ multiplex PCR assay. For the multiplex PCR, a mixture combining 60 forward primers for TCR Vbeta segments and 13 reverse primers for TCR Jbeta segments was used. TCRdb stores this immuneACCESS table with in-frame sequences only. Part of the clones is absent; in the studies checked, under half of the shortfall reflects unresolved V genes, and no reason is known for the rest. The sample table records around 180,000 clones; 84% of these occur just once. The ten largest make up 0.95% to 1.5% of the sample. The specimen sequenced was PBMCs. All receptors derive from a girl aged 2 to 9 in good health and CMV-seropositive.

The chain's CDR3 is CASRDTLLYEQYF. Written as DNA, the CDR3 is TGTGCCAGCAGGGACACTTTACTTTACGAGCAGTACTTC. The chain recombines TRBV2 with TRBJ2-7, with D perhaps matching TRBD1 (5 bases). The germline V and J ends were trimmed by 6 bases and 4 bases, with 13 bases remaining between them. This CDR3 has 13 residues. Looked up from germline, CDR1 is SNHLY and CDR2 is FYNNEI.

This clone occurred once. DNA of the CDR3: TGTGCCAGCAGCTTAATGGGCCTCGACGCTGGAAACACCATATATTTT. This codes for CASSLMGLDAGNTIYF. This sequence joins TRBV7-9 and TRBJ1-3; D unclear. V lost 2 bases to trimming and J lost 2 bases, with 13 bases between them. This CDR3 contains 16 residues. Germline CDR1 and CDR2: SEHNR and FQNEAQ (reference sequence). Full variable domain (missing parts from reference TRBV7-9 and TRBJ1-3): DTGVSQNPRHKITKRGQNVTFRCDPISEHNRLYWYRQTLGQGPEFLTYFQNEAQLEKSRLLSDRFSAERPKGSFSTLEIQRTEQGDSAMYLCASSLMGLDAGNTIYFGEGSWLTVV.

Of note for this clone: Germline is not matched at one junction end, which may reflect a read error. CDR3 nucleotides: TGTTCCAGCAGCATGCGACAGGGGCGGGTGAACACTGAAGCTTTCTTT. Its translation: CSSSMRQGRVNTEAFF. The chain has TRBV7-9 and TRBJ1-1; 8 nucleotides match TRBD1. CDR3 length: 16 amino acids. Germline CDR1 reads SEHNR; CDR2 reads FQNEAQ (reference sequence). Filled out from reference TRBV7-9 and TRBJ1-1, the complete variable domain reads DTGVSQNPRHKITKRGQNVTFRCDPISEHNRLYWYRQTLGQGPEFLTYFQNEAQLEKSRLLSDRFSAERPKGSFSTLEIQRTEQGDSAMYLCSSSMRQGRVNTEAFFGQGTRLTVV.

The gene calls are TRBV13 and TRBJ2-7; 7 bases agree with TRBD2. The CDR3 has 14 residues. CDR1 and CDR2 from the germline V gene are PRHDT and FYEKMQ (reference sequence). V shed 5 bases and J 1 base; nucleotides not matched to a gene: 5. The CDR3 sequence is CASSISSGSYEQYF. CDR3 sequence (DNA): TGTGCCAGCAGCATTTCTAGCGGTTCCTACGAGCAGTACTTC.

This chain connects TRBV5-1 to TRBJ2-7, with TRBD2 identical over 7 bases. The ends lost 1 base at V and 6 bases at J; junction bases unmatched: 7. This CDR3 has 14 amino acids. Germline V CDR1 and CDR2: SGHRS, YFSETQ. CDR3 bases: TGCGCCAGCAGCTTGCCGGGGACTATAGGCGAGCAGTACTTC. Its protein is CASSLPGTIGEQYF.

The rearrangement uses TRBV10-1 and TRBJ2-1; D is possibly TRBD2 (5 bases). V shed 4 bases and J shed 3 bases, with 10 bases lying between them. Germline values: CDR1 WNHNN, CDR2 SYGVQD (reference sequence). CDR3 length: 14 residues. This CDR3 is CASSAGTNYNEQFF. The CDR3, as DNA: TGCGCCAGCAGTGCGGGAACCAACTACAATGAGCAGTTCTTC.

The chain couples TRBV4-1 to TRBJ1-3; tentatively, D is TRBD1 (5 bases). The CDR3 runs 15 residues. Per germline, CDR1 MGHRA and CDR2 YSYEKL. Trimming pared 1 base from V and 1 base from J, leaving 8 bases between. The CDR3 here is CASSQGTQSGNTIYF. Here the CDR3 DNA reads TGCGCCAGCAGCCAAGGGACACAGTCTGGAAACACCATATATTTT.

J is TRBJ2-7 and V is TRBV4-1; D unclear. Trimming shortened V by 1 base and J by 3 bases, and 7 bases separated the two germline ends. CDR1 and CDR2 from the germline V gene are MGHRA and YSYEKL. The CDR3 has 13 residues. CDR3 protein: CASSQVPFYEQYF. The DNA for the CDR3 is TGCGCCAGCAGCCAAGTCCCGTTCTACGAGCAGTACTTC.

V gene TRBV5-1 combines with J gene TRBJ1-3; tentatively, D is TRBD1 (6 bases). CDR3 length: 16 residues. In germline, CDR1 is SGHRS, CDR2 YFSETQ. With 2 bases removed from V and 0 bases from J, the gap between germline ends came to 12 bases. This CDR3 is CASSLGQQSSGNTIYF. The CDR3 DNA reads as TGCGCCAGCAGCTTAGGACAGCAATCCTCTGGAAACACCATATATTTT. Full variable domain (outside the CDR3, taken from reference TRBV5-1 and TRBJ1-3): KAGVTQTPRYLIKTRGQQVTLSCSPISGHRSVSWYQQTPGQGLQFLFEYFSETQRNKGNFPGRFSGRQFSNSRSEMNVSTLELGDSALYLCASSLGQQSSGNTIYFGEGSWLTVV.

V usage is TRBV6-5 and J usage is TRBJ2-7; maybe TRBD2 (6 bases). V lost 6 bases and J lost 1, with 16 bases in between. The length of the CDR3 is 15 residues. Germline V gene lookup returns CDR1 MNHEY and CDR2 SVGAGI. CDR3 in DNA: TGTGCCAGCAGCCCCTCCAGAAGCGGGTCCTACGAGCAGTACTTC. This codes for CASSPSRSGSYEQYF.

Only one count was recorded for this clone. The V call is TRBV5-8, the J call TRBJ1-1; 9 nucleotides line up with TRBD1. CDR3 length: 15 amino acids. The trim removed 3 bases at V and 1 base at J, leaving 4 bases unmatched. Germline V CDR1 and CDR2: SGHTS, YDEGEE. This CDR3 reads CASSSIQGANTEAFF. As DNA, the CDR3 is TGTGCCAGCAGCTCGATACAGGGGGCGAACACTGAAGCTTTCTTT.

The rearrangement links TRBV29-1 to TRBJ1-6; 7 bases line up with TRBD1. V dropped 4 bases and J dropped 9; count of bases not matched to a gene: 9. Germline V CDR1 and CDR2: SQVTM, ANQGSEA. The CDR3 is 14 residues long. The CDR3 region is CSVAGQGESSPLHF. DNA for the CDR3: TGCAGCGTTGCCGGCCAGGGGGAGTCTTCACCCCTCCACTTT. The variable domain in full, completed from reference TRBV29-1 and TRBJ1-6, reads SAVISQKPSRDICQRGTSLTIQCQVDSQVTMMFWYRQQPGQSLTLIATANQGSEATYESGFVIDKFPISRPNLTFSTLTVSNMSPEDSSIYLCSVAGQGESSPLHFGNGTRLTVT.

Only a few counts were recorded for this clone. This chain joins TRBV6-6 and TRBJ2-1, with 7 bases that match TRBD1. The CDR3 totals 14 residues. CDR1 and CDR2 (germline): MNHNY, SVGAGI (reference sequence). Trimming took 5 bases from V and 8 from J; bases not matched to a gene: 9. This CDR3 is CASSGDREYDEQFF. CDR3 in DNA: TGTGCCAGCAGTGGAGACAGGGAGTACGATGAGCAGTTCTTC.

This chain links TRBV10-3 with TRBJ2-4; D call uncertain. V shed 2 bases and J shed 8 bases, with 10 bases lying between them. This CDR3 is built from 13 residues. Germline lookup yields CDR1 ENHRY and CDR2 SYGVKD. The CDR3 protein is CAISEPPVYIQYF. CDR3 nucleotides: TGTGCCATCAGTGAGCCGCCGGTTTACATTCAGTACTTC.

V usage is TRBV30 and J usage is TRBJ2-1; maybe TRBD2 (5 bases). The CDR3 has 15 amino acids. Per germline, CDR1 GTSNPN and CDR2 SVGIG (reference sequence). V was pared by 5 bases and J by 3 bases, with 17 bases between. CDR3 protein: CAWGIWSRDYNEQFF. The DNA for the CDR3 is TGTGCCTGGGGCATTTGGAGCCGGGACTACAATGAGCAGTTCTTC.

The chain links TRBV28 to TRBJ1-3, with D unresolved. Germline assignment: CDR1 MDHEN and CDR2 SYDVKM. Trimming stripped 9 bases from V and 9 bases from J, with 15 bases between. CDR3 size: 12 residues. The CDR3, as DNA: TGTGCCAGTGAACGGCGAAGAGGCACCATATATTTT. This sequence encodes CASERRRGTIYF.